These 10 T cell receptor beta chains originate from one sample sequenced in a study of blood T cell repertoires in COVID-19. Assay: immunoSEQ multiplex PCR; the TCRdb copy retains only in-frame clones and omits some. Among under 85,000 clones listed, approximately 78% were seen once. Sequenced: peripheral blood. The receptors here all came from a man older than 75 with acute or convalescent COVID-19.

The chain joins TRBV5-1 to TRBJ2-2; 12 bases align to TRBD2. CDR1 is SGHRS and CDR2 is YFSETQ in the germline V gene. This CDR3 has 15 residues. Trimming at V came to 4 bases and at J to 5 bases, leaving 3 bases not matched to a gene. For the CDR3, the DNA is TGCGCCAGCAGCCAAACTAGCGGGGGGACCGGGGAGCTGTTTTTT. Translated, it gives CASSQTSGGTGELFF.

This rearrangement joins TRBV28 to TRBJ1-2; D remains unclear. Trimming took off 2 bases at V and 3 bases at J, with 7 bases between the two ends. The V gene's germline CDR1 is MDHEN and CDR2 SYDVKM. This CDR3 has 13 residues. The CDR3 spells CASSLEGYYGYTF. The CDR3 DNA reads TGTGCCAGCAGTTTAGAGGGCTACTATGGCTACACCTTC.

The chain is built from TRBV19 and TRBJ1-5; 10 bases match TRBD1. The J segment lost 5 bases and the V segment lost 7 bases, leaving 2 bases of the junction unmatched. The CDR3 loop spans 13 amino acids. Germline assignment: CDR1 LNHDA and CDR2 SQIVND (reference sequence). This CDR3 reads CASKDRGDQPQHF. DNA of the CDR3: TGTGCCAGTAAGGACAGGGGGGATCAGCCCCAGCATTTT.

This clone has more than one count but fewer than ten. This chain links TRBV7-9 with TRBJ2-7, with 8 nucleotides matching TRBD1. The germline V gene has CDR1 SEHNR and CDR2 FQNEAQ (reference sequence). Unmatched junction bases numbered 9, after V lost 0 bases and J lost 5 bases. This CDR3 is 16 amino acids long. CDR3 sequence: CASSLALGRGHHEQYF. The CDR3 nucleotides are TGTGCCAGCAGCTTAGCTCTGGGCAGGGGGCACCACGAGCAGTACTTC.

This rearrangement joins TRBV3-1 (or the pseudogene TRBV3-2) to TRBJ2-1; 9 positions agree with TRBD2. V lost 4 bases and J lost 4; bases outside the gene matches: 2. Germline CDR1 is LGHDT and CDR2 is YNNKEL (reference sequence). The CDR3 totals 14 residues. CDR3 in DNA: TGTGCCAGCAGCCCAACTAGCGGGTACAATGAGCAGTTCTTC. Protein: CASSPTSGYNEQFF.

The gene calls are TRBV6-6 and TRBJ1-6, with D possibly TRBD1 on 6 matching bases. The CDR3 length is 14 residues. Germline-derived CDR1 and CDR2 are MNHNY and SVGAGI (reference sequence). V was cut by 2 bases and J by 4 bases, with 6 bases left in between. In nucleotides, the CDR3 is TGTGCCAGCAGTTACGGACAGTATAATTCACCCCTCCACTTT. Amino acid sequence: CASSYGQYNSPLHF.

This clone came up once. The genes are TRBV7-2 and TRBJ1-4; D is perhaps TRBD1 (6 bases). CDR1 and CDR2 (germline): SGHTA, FQGNSA. This CDR3 has 18 amino acids. Trimming pared 5 bases from V and 0 bases from J, leaving 19 bases between. The CDR3, as DNA: TGTGCCAGCAGCGAGAAGCGGGATAGGGGGTCAACTAATGAAAAACTGTTTTTT. Translation: CASSEKRDRGSTNEKLFF. The variable domain in full, completed from reference TRBV7-2 and TRBJ1-4, reads GAGVSQSPSNKVTEKGKDVELRCDPISGHTALYWYRQSLGQGLEFLIYFQGNSAPDKSGLPSDRFSAERTGGSVSTLTIQRTQQEDSAVYLCASSEKRDRGSTNEKLFFGSGTQLSVL.

This sequence joins TRBV27 and TRBJ1-1; 8 bases align to TRBD1. Trimming took 4 bases from V and 8 from J; bases not matched to a gene: 6. This CDR3 has 13 residues. Germline V gene lookup returns CDR1 MNHEY and CDR2 SMNVEV (reference sequence). Written as DNA, the CDR3 is TGTGCCAGCAGTTACACAGGGGGGACCGAAGCTTTCTTT. This codes for CASSYTGGTEAFF.

This chain joins TRBV13 and TRBJ2-3, with TRBD2 as a possible D gene (5 bases). V was clipped by 4 bases and J by 0 bases, with 20 bases between them. This CDR3 has 18 amino acids. CDR1 and CDR2 from the germline V gene are PRHDT and FYEKMQ (reference sequence). DNA of the CDR3: TGTGCCAGCAGCTCCTTCGGCCGGGGTGGCTTTAGCACAGATACGCAGTATTTT. Translating gives CASSSFGRGGFSTDTQYF.

V usage is TRBV6-6 and J usage is TRBJ2-1; possibly TRBD1 for D (5 bases). V lost 3 bases and J lost 6, with 15 bases in between. CDR1 is MNHNY and CDR2 is SVGAGI in the germline V gene (reference sequence). The CDR3 loop spans 15 amino acids. The CDR3 here is CASSYGSGRFNEQFF. DNA of the CDR3: TGTGCCAGCAGTTATGGGTCAGGGCGATTCAATGAGCAGTTCTTC.